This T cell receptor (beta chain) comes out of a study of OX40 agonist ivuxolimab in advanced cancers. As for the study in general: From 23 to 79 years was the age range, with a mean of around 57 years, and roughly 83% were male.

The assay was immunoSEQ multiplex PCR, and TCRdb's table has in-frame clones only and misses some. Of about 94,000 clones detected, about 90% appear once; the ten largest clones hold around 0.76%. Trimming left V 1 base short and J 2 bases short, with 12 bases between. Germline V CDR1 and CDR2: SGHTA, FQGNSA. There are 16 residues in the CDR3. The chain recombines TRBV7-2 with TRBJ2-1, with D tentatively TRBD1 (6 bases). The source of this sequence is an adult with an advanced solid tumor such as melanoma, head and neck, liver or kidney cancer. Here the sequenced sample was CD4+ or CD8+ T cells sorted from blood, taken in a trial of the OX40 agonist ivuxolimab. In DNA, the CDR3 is TGTGCCAGCAGCTTAGACCCTCAGGGGACCTACAATGAGCAGTTCTTC. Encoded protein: CASSLDPQGTYNEQFF.